This is a list of T cell receptor beta chains from one sample in a study of identifying expanded T cells in peripheral blood. The table came from immunoSEQ multiplex PCR; TCRdb's copy has only in-frame clones and leaves some out. This sample has more than 45,000 clones, with roughly 87% found just once. The sample comprised blood. The receptors were sampled from a person aged 18-69 years in good health. CDR3s include the opening cysteine and the closing phenylalanine or tryptophan. Fields, in order: clone size, J gene, V gene, D gene, CDR3 protein, CDR3 DNA. The D gene is left open where the match is weak. Not all rows give a size; the values are once, few, many and, for expanded clones, a class.

- | TRBJ1-1 | TRBV5-6 | - | CASSPRVGLPNLITEAFF | TGTGCCAGCAGCCCAAGAGTCGGGCTCCCGAACCTGATTACTGAAGCTTTCTTT
- | TRBJ1-6 | TRBV6-5 | - | CATTPTQVNSPLHF | TGTGCCACCACGCCGACGCAGGTGAATTCACCCCTCCACTTT
once | TRBJ2-1 | TRBV27 | - | CASTLGYEQFF | TGTGCCAGCACCCTTGGGTATGAGCAGTTCTTC
- | TRBJ1-2 | TRBV6-1 | - | CASSEARDRGYTF | TGTGCCAGCAGTGAGGCGAGGGATCGAGGCTACACCTTC
few | TRBJ2-7 | TRBV6-5 | - | CASSYAGRNYF | TGTGCCAGCAGTTACGCAGGGCGCAACTACTTC
- | TRBJ2-5 | TRBV5-1 | - | CASSSTPWPRSETQYF | TGCGCCAGCAGCTCGACTCCCTGGCCTCGTAGCGAGACCCAGTACTTC
- | TRBJ1-3 | TRBV7-2 | - | CASSLTREAGNTIYF | TGTGCCAGCAGCCTGACCCGGGAGGCAGGAAACACCATATATTTT
- | TRBJ2-7 | TRBV28 | - | CASSYAETYEQYF | TGTGCCAGCAGTTATGCGGAGACCTACGAGCAGTACTTC
- | TRBJ1-2 | TRBV7-2 | - | CASSLTLTAGYGYTF | TGTGCCAGCAGCTTAACACTGACAGCCGGCTATGGCTACACCTTC
- | TRBJ1-2 | TRBV6-1 | - | CASSAAREVHGYTF | TGTGCCAGCAGTGCTGCCAGGGAGGTCCATGGCTACACCTTC
once | TRBJ1-1 | TRBV7-2 | - | CASSLVGNTEAFF | TGTGCCAGCAGCTTAGTCGGGAACACTGAAGCTTTCTTT
- | TRBJ2-1 | TRBV5-4 | - | CASSRGGVQPRNEQFF | TGTGCCAGCAGCCGAGGGGGGGTACAGCCTCGAAATGAGCAGTTCTTC
- | TRBJ1-4 | TRBV4-2 | - | CASSSQQNEKLFF | TGTGCCAGCAGCAGCCAACAGAATGAAAAACTGTTTTTT
- | TRBJ2-5 | TRBV9 | TRBD2 | CASSVGLAEETQYF | TGTGCCAGCAGCGTCGGACTAGCGGAAGAGACCCAGTACTTC
- | TRBJ1-4 | TRBV7-8 | - | CASSPKATNEKLFF | TGTGCCAGCAGCCCCAAGGCGACAAATGAAAAACTGTTTTTT
once | TRBJ2-1 | TRBV2 | - | CASSPVLAQFF | TGTGCCAGCAGCCCGGTCTTGGCGCAGTTCTTC
- | TRBJ1-3 | TRBV27 | - | CASSSIGTFSGNTIYF | TGTGCCAGCAGTTCGATAGGGACTTTTTCTGGAAACACCATATATTTT
- | TRBJ1-2 | TRBV7-9 | - | CASSKSAEVNYGYTF | TGTGCCAGCAGCAAGTCGGCCGAGGTCAACTATGGCTACACCTTC
- | TRBJ2-7 | TRBV7-9 | TRBD1 | CASSFQGVTYEQYF | TGTGCCAGCAGCTTCCAGGGGGTCACCTACGAGCAGTACTTC
- | TRBJ2-3 | TRBV7-2 | - | CASSSTGGSTGPYF | TGTGCCAGCAGCTCCACCGGGGGCTCCACGGGCCCGTATTTT
- | TRBJ2-7 | TRBV7-2 | - | CASSLNGGAYEQYF | TGTGCCAGCAGCCTAAATGGCGGGGCCTACGAGCAGTACTTC
- | TRBJ1-1 | TRBV6-1 | - | CASSERAGVNTEAFF | TGTGCCAGCAGTGAGCGGGCAGGGGTGAACACTGAAGCTTTCTTT